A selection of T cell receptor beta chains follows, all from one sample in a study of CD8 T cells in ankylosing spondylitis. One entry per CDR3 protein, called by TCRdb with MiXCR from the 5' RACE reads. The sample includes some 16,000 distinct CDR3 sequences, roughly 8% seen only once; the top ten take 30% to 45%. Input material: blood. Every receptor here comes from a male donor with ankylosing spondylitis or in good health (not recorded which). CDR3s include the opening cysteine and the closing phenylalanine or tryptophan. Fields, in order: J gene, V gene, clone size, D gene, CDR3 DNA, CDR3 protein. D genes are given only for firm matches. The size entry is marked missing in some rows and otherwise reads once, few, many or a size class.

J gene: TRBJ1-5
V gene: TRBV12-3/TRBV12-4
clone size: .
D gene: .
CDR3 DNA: TGTGCCAGCAGTTTAACGCCCAATCAGCCCCAGCATTTT
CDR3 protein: CASSLTPNQPQHF

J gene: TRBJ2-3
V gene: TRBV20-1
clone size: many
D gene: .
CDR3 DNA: TGCAGTGCTAGTGGCTACCAAAGCACAGATACGCAGTATTTT
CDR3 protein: CSASGYQSTDTQYF

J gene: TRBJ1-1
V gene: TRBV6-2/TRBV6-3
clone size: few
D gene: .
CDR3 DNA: TGTGCCAGCAGTTACTCGCTCGGATGGAACACTGAAGCTTTCTTT
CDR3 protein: CASSYSLGWNTEAFF

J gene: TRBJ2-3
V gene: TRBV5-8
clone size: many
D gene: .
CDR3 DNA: TGTGCCAGCAGCCCCGACAGAGACACAGATACGCAGTATTTT
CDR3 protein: CASSPDRDTDTQYF

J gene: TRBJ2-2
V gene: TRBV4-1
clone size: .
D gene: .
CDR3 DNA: TGCGCCAGCAGCCAGTGGCTTTCGAACACCGGGGAGCTGTTTTTT
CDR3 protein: CASSQWLSNTGELFF

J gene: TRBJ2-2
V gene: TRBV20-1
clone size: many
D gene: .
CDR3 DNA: TGCAGTGCTCCGGGGTTTGGCGGGGAGCTGTTTTTT
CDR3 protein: CSAPGFGGELFF

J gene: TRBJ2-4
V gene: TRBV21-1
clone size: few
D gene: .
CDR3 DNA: TGTGCCAGCAGCAAAACCCTCCAGGGGTTCCAAAACATTCAGTACTTC
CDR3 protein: CASSKTLQGFQNIQYF

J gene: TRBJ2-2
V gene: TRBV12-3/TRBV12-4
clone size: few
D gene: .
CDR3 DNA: TGTGCCAGCAGTTTAAAAGGGATCGGGGAGCTGTTTTTT
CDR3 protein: CASSLKGIGELFF

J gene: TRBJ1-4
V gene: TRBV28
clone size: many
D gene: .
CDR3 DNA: TGTGCCAGCAGTTATAGCCGGGTCTCTGAAAAACTGTTTTTT
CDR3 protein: CASSYSRVSEKLFF

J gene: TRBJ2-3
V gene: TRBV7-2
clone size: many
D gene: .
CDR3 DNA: TGTGCCAGCAGCTCCCTGGTAGATACGCAGTATTTT
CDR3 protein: CASSSLVDTQYF

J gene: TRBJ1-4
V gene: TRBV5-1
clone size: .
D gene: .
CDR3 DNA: TGCGCCAGCGCGTCTACGGCCGGTGATGAAAAACTGTTTTTT
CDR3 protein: CASASTAGDEKLFF

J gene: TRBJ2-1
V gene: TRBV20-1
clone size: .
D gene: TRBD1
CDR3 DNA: TGCAGTGCTAGAGCCGACAGGGGTGAGCAGTTCTTC
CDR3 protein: CSARADRGEQFF

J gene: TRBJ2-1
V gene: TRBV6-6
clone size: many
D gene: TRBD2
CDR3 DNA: TGTGCCAGCAGTTATCAAGGCGGGAGGGACAATGAGCAGTTCTTC
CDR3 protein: CASSYQGGRDNEQFF

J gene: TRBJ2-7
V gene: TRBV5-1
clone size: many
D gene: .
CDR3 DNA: TGCGCCAGCAGCTTGGCTGGGTCAGGATTCTACGAGCAGTACTTC
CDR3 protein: CASSLAGSGFYEQYF

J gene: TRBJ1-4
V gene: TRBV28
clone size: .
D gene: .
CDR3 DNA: TGTGCCAGCAGTGCAAGGATTAATGAAAAACTGTTTTTT
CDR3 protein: CASSARINEKLFF

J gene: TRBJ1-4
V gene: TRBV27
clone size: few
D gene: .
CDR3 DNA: TGTGCCAGCAGTTCGATTCGAGATGCGGAAAAACTGTTTTTT
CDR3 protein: CASSSIRDAEKLFF

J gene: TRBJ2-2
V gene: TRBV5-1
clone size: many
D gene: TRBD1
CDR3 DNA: TGCGCCAGCAGCTTGGGTGGGACAGTCAACACCGGGGAGCTGTTTTTT
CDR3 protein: CASSLGGTVNTGELFF

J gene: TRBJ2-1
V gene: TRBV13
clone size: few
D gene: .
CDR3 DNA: TGTGCCAGCAGCTTAGAAGCATTGAGTGGGGGGCTCTACAATGAGCAGTTCTTC
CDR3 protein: CASSLEALSGGLYNEQFF

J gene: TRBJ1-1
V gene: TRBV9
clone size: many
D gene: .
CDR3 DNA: TGTGCCAGCAGCGTAGGTGCGGTGAACACTGAAGCTTTCTTT
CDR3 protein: CASSVGAVNTEAFF

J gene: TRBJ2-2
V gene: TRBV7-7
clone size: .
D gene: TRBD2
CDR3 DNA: TGTGCCAGCAGCTTAGGACTAGCGGGACCCACCGGGGAGCTGTTTTTT
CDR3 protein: CASSLGLAGPTGELFF

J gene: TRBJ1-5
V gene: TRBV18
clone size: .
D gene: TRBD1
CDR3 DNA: TGTGCCAGCTCGACAGGGGACAATCAGCCCCAGCATTTT
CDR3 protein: CASSTGDNQPQHF

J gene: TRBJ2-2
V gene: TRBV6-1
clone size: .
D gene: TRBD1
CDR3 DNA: TGTGCCAGCAGTAGGGGACAGGTGAACACCGGGGAGCTGTTTTTT
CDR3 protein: CASSRGQVNTGELFF

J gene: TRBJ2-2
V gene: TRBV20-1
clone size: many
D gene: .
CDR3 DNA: TGCAGTGCTAGAGAGATTACTAGCACCGGGGAGCTGTTTTTT
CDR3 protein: CSAREITSTGELFF

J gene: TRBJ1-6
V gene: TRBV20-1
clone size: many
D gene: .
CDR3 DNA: TGCAGTGCTAGGGGAGCCAATAATTCACCCCTCCACTTT
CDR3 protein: CSARGANNSPLHF

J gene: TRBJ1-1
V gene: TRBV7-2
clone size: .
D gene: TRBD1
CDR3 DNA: TGTGCCAGCAGTAGAATACAGGGGACTGAAGCTTTCTTT
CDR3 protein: CASSRIQGTEAFF

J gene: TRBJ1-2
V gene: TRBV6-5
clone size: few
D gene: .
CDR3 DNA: TGTGCCAGCAGGGGAGGTGGCCCCTATGGCTACACCTTC
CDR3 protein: CASRGGGPYGYTF

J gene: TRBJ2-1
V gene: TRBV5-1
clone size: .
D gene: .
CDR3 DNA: TGCGCCAGCAGCTTGGGACTATCTATGGGGAATGAGCAGTTCTTC
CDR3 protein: CASSLGLSMGNEQFF

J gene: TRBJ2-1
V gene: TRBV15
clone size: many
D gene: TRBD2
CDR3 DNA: TGTGCCACCAGCAGAGATAGCGGGAGGGCGAATGAGCAGTTCTTC
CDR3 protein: CATSRDSGRANEQFF

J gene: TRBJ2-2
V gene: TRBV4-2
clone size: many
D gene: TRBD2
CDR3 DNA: TGTGCCAGCAGCCAAGGGAACCCTACTAGCGGGAGGGCCACCGGGGAGCTGTTTTTT
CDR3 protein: CASSQGNPTSGRATGELFF

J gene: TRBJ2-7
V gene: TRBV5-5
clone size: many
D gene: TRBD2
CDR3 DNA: TGTGCCAGCAGTGTTATTGGGCCGACTAGCCAAGAGCAGTACTTC
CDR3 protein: CASSVIGPTSQEQYF

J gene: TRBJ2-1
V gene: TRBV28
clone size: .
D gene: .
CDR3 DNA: TGTGCCAGCAGTTTATTTTGGCGGGGCAGCTCCTACAATGAGCAGTTCTTC
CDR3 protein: CASSLFWRGSSYNEQFF

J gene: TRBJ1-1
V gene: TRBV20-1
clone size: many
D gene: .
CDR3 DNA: TGCAGTGCTAGCAGCTGGAACACTGAAGCTTTCTTT
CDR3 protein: CSASSWNTEAFF

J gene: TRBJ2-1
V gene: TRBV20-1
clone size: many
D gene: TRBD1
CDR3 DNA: TGCAGTGGTACCGGGACAGGGTACGGCAATGAGCAGTTCTTC
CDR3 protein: CSGTGTGYGNEQFF

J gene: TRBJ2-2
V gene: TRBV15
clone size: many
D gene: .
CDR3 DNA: TGTGCCACCAGCAGGCCTTTGCCCAACACCGGGGAGCTGTTTTTT
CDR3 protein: CATSRPLPNTGELFF

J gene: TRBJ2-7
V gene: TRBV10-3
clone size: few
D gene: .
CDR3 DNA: TGTGCCATCAGTGGTGGACTCACCTACGAGCAGTACTTC
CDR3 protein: CAISGGLTYEQYF

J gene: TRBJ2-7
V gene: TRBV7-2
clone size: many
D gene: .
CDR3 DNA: TGTGCCAGCACTACGAGTTACGGGAGCAACGAGCAGTACTTC
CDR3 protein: CASTTSYGSNEQYF

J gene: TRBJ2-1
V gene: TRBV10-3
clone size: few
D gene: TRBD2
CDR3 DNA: TGTGCCATCCTGGCTAGGACTAGCGGGGTTAGCTCCTACAATGAGCAGTTCTTC
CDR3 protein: CAILARTSGVSSYNEQFF

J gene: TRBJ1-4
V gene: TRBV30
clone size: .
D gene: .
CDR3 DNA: TGTGCCTGCCCGTCAGGGGTAGGTGAAAAACTGTTTTTT
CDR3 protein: CACPSGVGEKLFF

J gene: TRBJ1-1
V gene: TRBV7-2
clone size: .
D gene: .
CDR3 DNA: TGTGCCAGCAGACTACTTGGGGGCAACACTGAAGCTTTCTTT
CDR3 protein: CASRLLGGNTEAFF

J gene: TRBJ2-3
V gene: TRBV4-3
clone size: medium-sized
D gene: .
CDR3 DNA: TGCGCCAGCAGCCAAGAAGGGTCAGATACGCAGTATTTT
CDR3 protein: CASSQEGSDTQYF

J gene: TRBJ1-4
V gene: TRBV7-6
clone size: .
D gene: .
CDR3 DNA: TGTGCCAGCAGGCCTCAGGGCTCGGCTAATGAAAAACTGTTTTTT
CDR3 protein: CASRPQGSANEKLFF

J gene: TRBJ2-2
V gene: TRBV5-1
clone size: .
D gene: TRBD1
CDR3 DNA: TGCGCCAGCAGCTTGGAGAAGGGGGCGTTGCTTGCCGGGGAGCTGTTTTTT
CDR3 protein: CASSLEKGALLAGELFF

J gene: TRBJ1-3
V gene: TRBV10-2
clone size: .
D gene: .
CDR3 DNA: TGCGCCAGCGTCGGGGGCAACACCATATATTTT
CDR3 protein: CASVGGNTIYF

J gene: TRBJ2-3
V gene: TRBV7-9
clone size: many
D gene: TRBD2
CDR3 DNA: TGTGCCAGCAGCCCCCTTCGAGGTGCTAGCGGTAGCACAGATACGCAGTATTTT
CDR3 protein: CASSPLRGASGSTDTQYF

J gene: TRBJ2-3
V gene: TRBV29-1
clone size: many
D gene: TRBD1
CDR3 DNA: TGCAGCGAGGGGGCGCTCACAGATACGCAGTATTTT
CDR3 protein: CSEGALTDTQYF

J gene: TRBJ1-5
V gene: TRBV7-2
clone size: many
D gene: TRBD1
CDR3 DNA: TGTGCCAGCAGCTTGGCCGGGACAGGGGTTTTTCAGCCCCAGCATTTT
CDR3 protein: CASSLAGTGVFQPQHF

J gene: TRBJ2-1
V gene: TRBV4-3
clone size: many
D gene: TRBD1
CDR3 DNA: TGCGCCAGCAGCCTCCAACAGGGGGCAGGTGATGAGCAGTTCTTC
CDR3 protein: CASSLQQGAGDEQFF

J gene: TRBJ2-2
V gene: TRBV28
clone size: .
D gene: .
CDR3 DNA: TGTGCCAGCAGTTTAGTTGCGGACACCGGGGAGCTGTTTTTT
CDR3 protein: CASSLVADTGELFF

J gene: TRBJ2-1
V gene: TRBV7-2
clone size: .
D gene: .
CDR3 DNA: TGTGCCAGCAGCTTATACAGAAACAATGAGCAGTTCTTC
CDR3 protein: CASSLYRNNEQFF

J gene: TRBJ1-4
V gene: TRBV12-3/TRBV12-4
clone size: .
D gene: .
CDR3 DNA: TGTGTCAGCAGTCCTACCGGACGGGATAATGAAAAACTGTTTTTT
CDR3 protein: CVSSPTGRDNEKLFF